This T cell receptor (beta chain) emerged from a study of cytomegalovirus exposure and HLA in healthy donors. This clone has only a few counts. Its matching antigen is unknown. Germline V gene sequence: CDR1 MDHEN, CDR2 SYDVKM. The length of the CDR3 is 16 residues. The ends lost 4 bases at V and 3 bases at J; junction bases unmatched: 8. General study findings and limits: In presence/absence analyses, roughly uniform sequencing depth across donors was assumed. An analysis done earlier found most TCR beta V segments productive about 87% or about 30% of the time.

Primers included in the PCR were 60 Vbeta and 13 Jbeta primers. Clones were sequenced by immunoSEQ multiplex PCR, and TCRdb holds only the in-frame ones, with some missing. The sample has 90,000 to 150,000 clones; more than 70% are singletons. This receptor was obtained from a man aged 50 to 59 in good health and CMV-seropositive. This chain links TRBV28 with TRBJ2-7; 11 bases are shared with TRBD2. The source material was PBMCs. Here the CDR3 reads CASSSPGTSGVYEQYF. The CDR3 nucleotides are TGTGCCAGCAGTTCCCCAGGGACTAGCGGAGTCTACGAGCAGTACTTC. Supplemented by reference TRBV28 and TRBJ2-7, the full variable domain reads DVKVTQSSRYLVKRTGEKVFLECVQDMDHENMFWYRQDPGLGLRLIYFSYDVKMKEKGDIPEGYSVSREKKERFSLILESASTNQTSMYLCASSSPGTSGVYEQYFGPGTRLTVT.